The next 31 T cell receptor beta chains were all read from a single sample in a study of T cell responses to AZD1222 COVID-19 vaccine. Assay: immunoSEQ multiplex PCR; the TCRdb copy retains only in-frame clones and omits some. The table includes approximately 120,000 clones, 75% to 95% detected once. Sequences were derived from peripheral blood, sampled on day 0 of AZD1222 vaccination. The receptors shown here come from an adult in good health.

The sample holds one count of this clone. The chain combines TRBV5-6 with TRBJ2-7; TRBD1 matches 8 bases. There are 14 residues in the CDR3. Germline lookup yields CDR1 SGHDT and CDR2 YYEEEE. The ends lost 2 bases at V and 6 bases at J; junction bases unmatched: 7. The CDR3 DNA reads as TGTGCCAGCAGCTTTCGGACAGGGCATAGCGAGCAGTACTTC. Residues: CASSFRTGHSEQYF.

The rearrangement uses TRBV5-8 and TRBJ1-1, with 7 bases that match TRBD1. The germline V gene has CDR1 SGHTS and CDR2 YDEGEE. This CDR3 region has 15 residues. The junction had 8 bases not matched to a gene; V was cut back by 5 bases and J by 1 base. The CDR3 sequence is CASSYSRQGNTEAFF. CDR3 in DNA: TGTGCCAGCAGTTATAGTCGACAGGGGAACACTGAAGCTTTCTTT. Variable domain in full (rest from reference TRBV5-8 and TRBJ1-1): EAGVTQSPTHLIKTRGQQATLRCSPISGHTSVYWYQQALGLGLQFLLWYDEGEERNRGNFPPRFSGRQFPNYSSELNVNALELEDSALYLCASSYSRQGNTEAFFGQGTRLTVV.

The genes are TRBV5-4 and TRBJ1-2; weak D call: TRBD1 (5 bases). V was clipped by 4 bases and J by 4 bases, with 11 bases between them. This CDR3 has 13 residues. Germline lookup yields CDR1 SGHNT and CDR2 YYREEE (reference sequence). The CDR3 reads CASSSQGPYGYTF. The CDR3 nucleotides are TGTGCCAGCAGCAGCCAGGGACCCTATGGCTACACCTTC. Using reference TRBV5-4 and TRBJ1-2 for the parts outside the CDR3, the full variable domain is ETGVTQSPTHLIKTRGQQVTLRCSSQSGHNTVSWYQQALGQGPQFIFQYYREEENGRGNFPPRFSGLQFPNYSSELNVNALELDDSALYLCASSSQGPYGYTFGSGTRLTVV.

The rearrangement links TRBV4-1 to TRBJ2-5; tentatively, D is TRBD2 (6 bases). Germline V lookup: CDR1 MGHRA, CDR2 YSYEKL. The CDR3 is 17 residues long. The V gene lost 1 base and the J gene lost 1 base, with 16 bases spanning the gap. CDR3 coding DNA: TGCGCCAGCAGCCAAGTTTTCCGGGAGAAAGGCCAAGAGACCCAGTACTTC. Translating gives CASSQVFREKGQETQYF.

The rearrangement links TRBV7-9 to TRBJ2-4; D remains unclear. V lost 2 bases and J lost 5, with 10 bases in between. Per the germline V gene, CDR1 is SEHNR and CDR2 is FQNEAQ (reference sequence). The CDR3 extends over 14 amino acids. The CDR3 region is CASSLWEEENIQYF. In DNA, the CDR3 is TGTGCCAGCAGCTTATGGGAAGAGGAAAACATTCAGTACTTC.

This clone was seen a single time. The V and J genes are TRBV28 and TRBJ1-2; D is possibly TRBD1 (6 bases). Germline lookup yields CDR1 MDHEN and CDR2 SYDVKM. This CDR3 has 13 residues. V lost 5 bases and J lost 8, with 15 bases in between. The CDR3 here is CASSARGTEGYTF. For the CDR3, the DNA is TGTGCCAGCAGTGCCAGGGGTACGGAGGGCTACACCTTC.

This sequence joins TRBV29-1 and TRBJ1-3; 10 nucleotides agree with TRBD1. The germline CDR1 and CDR2 sequences are SQVTM and ANQGSEA. Germline trimming cut 0 bases from V and 3 bases from J; bases unmatched to any gene: 20. The CDR3 runs to 21 residues. This chain's CDR3 is CSVEDTRIDRGPVTFGNTIYF. The DNA for the CDR3 is TGCAGCGTTGAAGATACTCGAATTGACAGGGGGCCCGTTACTTTTGGAAACACCATATATTTT.

The chain couples TRBV5-4 to TRBJ1-1; TRBD1 matches 11 bases. Losses at the gene ends were 4 bases for V and 4 bases for J; bases not matched to a gene: 9. This CDR3 has 16 residues. CDR1 is SGHNT and CDR2 is YYREEE in the germline V gene (reference sequence). The CDR3 protein is CASSPNSGTGGTEAFF. CDR3 in DNA: TGTGCCAGCAGCCCTAATTCCGGGACAGGGGGCACTGAAGCTTTCTTT. The full variable domain, rest sourced from reference TRBV5-4 and TRBJ1-1, is ETGVTQSPTHLIKTRGQQVTLRCSSQSGHNTVSWYQQALGQGPQFIFQYYREEENGRGNFPPRFSGLQFPNYSSELNVNALELDDSALYLCASSPNSGTGGTEAFFGQGTRLTVV.

The V and J genes are TRBV5-5 and TRBJ2-7; 7 bases align to TRBD2. Looked up from germline, CDR1 is SGHKS and CDR2 is YYEKEE (reference sequence). The junction had 7 bases not matched to a gene; V was cut back by 0 bases and J by 4 bases. This CDR3 comprises 15 residues. As DNA, the CDR3 is TGTGCCAGCAGCTTGGGTCTAGCGGCCCGATACGAGCAGTACTTC. This gives the protein CASSLGLAARYEQYF.

A remark on this clone: One end of the junction fails to match germline, which may point to a read error. V gene TRBV6-5 combines with J gene TRBJ2-1; D is unclear. The V gene's germline CDR1 is MNHEY and CDR2 SVGAGI. CDR3 size: 15 residues. In DNA form, the CDR3 reads TGTGCCAGCAGTTACTATATAGGCTCCAACAATGAGCAGTTCTTC. Its protein product is CASSYYIGSNNEQFF.

The chain recombines TRBV29-1 with TRBJ1-1; 7 nucleotides align to TRBD1. Germline values: CDR1 SQVTM, CDR2 ANQGSEA. Trimming cost V 5 bases and J 9 bases; bases outside gene matches: 6. The CDR3 contains 11 residues. The CDR3 nucleotides read TGCAGCGTTCAGGGGGGCAGAAAAGCTTTCTTT. This translates into CSVQGGRKAFF.

The chain has TRBV15 and TRBJ2-5; D is possibly TRBD2 (6 bases). The germline CDR1 and CDR2 sequences are LNHNV and YYDKDF (reference sequence). This CDR3 contains 17 residues. Trimming shortened V by 3 bases and J by 3 bases, and 20 bases separated the two germline ends. The CDR3 sequence: CATSSPFAGTLKETQYF. DNA for the CDR3: TGTGCCACCAGCAGCCCCTTTGCGGGAACTCTTAAAGAGACCCAGTACTTC.

This chain connects TRBV2 to TRBJ2-6; D not certain. Germline lookup yields CDR1 SNHLY and CDR2 FYNNEI. V shed 0 bases and J shed 0 bases, with 6 bases lying between them. This CDR3 is built from 16 residues. CDR3 nucleotides: TGTGCCAGCAGTGAAGCGGGGTTCTCTGGGGCCAACGTCCTGACTTTC. This translates into CASSEAGFSGANVLTF.

V and J are TRBV11-2 and TRBJ2-7, with 7 bases fitting TRBD1. This CDR3 contains 15 residues. Per the germline V gene, CDR1 is SGHAT and CDR2 is FQNNGV. Unmatched junction bases numbered 8, after V lost 3 bases and J lost 3 bases. CDR3 nucleotide sequence: TGTGCCAGCAGCTTCCAACCGGGACAGTTCTACGAGCAGTACTTC. Amino acids: CASSFQPGQFYEQYF.

The rearrangement links TRBV19 to TRBJ2-1; the match to TRBD2 covers 7 bases. This CDR3 contains 15 residues. V lost 7 bases and J lost 4; bases outside the gene matches: 10. Germline assignment: CDR1 LNHDA and CDR2 SQIVND (reference sequence). CDR3 in DNA: TGTGCCAGTACTTATTCGGGACTAAAATACAATGAGCAGTTCTTC. Its translation: CASTYSGLKYNEQFF.

This chain joins TRBV4-1 and TRBJ1-5; D gene uncertain. Germline V gene data show CDR1 as MGHRA and CDR2 as YSYEKL. This CDR3 region has 17 residues. The V end lost 4 bases, the J end lost 0 bases, and 16 bases lay between the germline ends. The DNA for the CDR3 is TGCGCCAGCAGCCGGATCGTTATTCCGGATAGCAATCAGCCCCAGCATTTT. Translating it yields CASSRIVIPDSNQPQHF.

The chain links TRBV28 to TRBJ1-6; 7 bases are a match to TRBD1. Germline V lookup: CDR1 MDHEN, CDR2 SYDVKM. The CDR3 consists of 14 residues. Trimming cost V 6 bases and J 18 bases; bases outside gene matches: 17. The CDR3 here is CASSPTGTATSSHF. CDR3 DNA: TGTGCCAGCAGCCCCACCGGGACAGCCACATCCAGCCACTTT. Drawing the rest from reference TRBV28 and TRBJ1-6, the complete variable domain is DVKVTQSSRYLVKRTGEKVFLECVQDMDHENMFWYRQDPGLGLRLIYFSYDVKMKEKGDIPEGYSVSREKKERFSLILESASTNQTSMYLCASSPTGTATSSHFGNGTRLTVT.

The sample holds a few counts of this clone. The chain has TRBV9 and TRBJ2-7; D uncertain. This CDR3 has 14 amino acids. Germline V gene data show CDR1 as SGDLS and CDR2 as YYNGEE. Trimming removed 2 bases from V and 2 bases from J, with 11 bases in between. In DNA form, the CDR3 reads TGTGCCAGCAGCGTGGCATTTGATACCTACGAGCAGTACTTC. Amino acid sequence: CASSVAFDTYEQYF.

This clone appeared a single time. For the CDR3, the DNA is TGTGCCAGCGCGTCCAACCCGGGACAGGGTAGACTCGACGAGCAGTACTTC. It is translated as CASASNPGQGRLDEQYF. The J gene is TRBJ2-7, the V gene TRBV27, with 9 bases matching TRBD1. Germline CDR1 MNHEY, CDR2 SMNVEV (reference sequence). CDR3 length: 17 residues. Trimming removed 8 bases from V and 5 bases from J; junction bases left unmatched: 19.

The CDR3 coding sequence is TGTGCCAGCAGCCCCCAGGGGGGCTACGAGCAGTACTTC. This codes for CASSPQGGYEQYF. The chain has TRBV5-4 and TRBJ2-7, with D possibly matching TRBD1 (7 bases). The V end was cut by 4 bases, the J end by 3 bases, with 11 bases between. The CDR3 extends over 13 amino acids. CDR1 SGHNT and CDR2 YYREEE come from the germline V gene (reference sequence).

This chain links TRBV27 with TRBJ1-1, with D possibly being TRBD1 (6 bases). The CDR3 sequence is 12 residues long. Germline CDR1 MNHEY, CDR2 SMNVEV (reference sequence). V lost 4 bases and J lost 6, with 9 bases in between. CDR3 nucleotide sequence: TGTGCCAGCAGTTCGGGGGCCTCTGAAGCTTTCTTT. Translation gives CASSSGASEAFF.

The chain links TRBV6-5 to TRBJ2-7; D is perhaps TRBD1 (5 bases). The CDR3 runs 14 residues. Germline CDR1 MNHEY, CDR2 SVGAGI. V was shortened by 4 bases and J by 5 bases, with 15 bases between the two germline ends. CDR3 amino acids: CASSSLTVKHEQYF. In DNA form, the CDR3 reads TGTGCCAGCAGTTCCTTGACAGTGAAGCACGAGCAGTACTTC.

There are a few counts of this clone. The chain carries TRBV4-1 and TRBJ2-5, with D unresolved. Germline V lookup: CDR1 MGHRA, CDR2 YSYEKL. Trimming removed 3 bases at V and 5 bases at J, with 16 bases between. CDR3 length: 15 residues. Here the CDR3 reads CASSHRTGSLETQYF. Written as DNA, the CDR3 is TGCGCCAGCAGCCACAGGACCGGGTCCCTGGAGACCCAGTACTTC.

This clone occurred a few times. The gene calls are TRBV5-4 and TRBJ2-1; D is perhaps TRBD1 (5 bases). The CDR3 contains 13 residues. Germline V gives CDR1 SGHNT, CDR2 YYREEE (reference sequence). V was trimmed by 4 bases and J by 4 bases, leaving 9 bases between them. The CDR3 coding sequence is TGTGCCAGCAGCCTGGACATGTACAATGAGCAGTTCTTC. Encoded protein: CASSLDMYNEQFF.

V is TRBV27 and J is TRBJ2-5; 7 positions agree with TRBD2. The CDR3 is made up of 15 amino acids. Germline CDR1 reads MNHEY; CDR2 reads SMNVEV (reference sequence). Trimming cost V 6 bases and J 3 bases; bases outside gene matches: 10. The CDR3 bases are TGTGCCAGCAGAGCTAAATTTGGGGGGGAAGAGACCCAGTACTTC. Protein product: CASRAKFGGEETQYF.

J is TRBJ1-1 and V is TRBV7-2; 9 nucleotides line up with TRBD1. Germline lookup yields CDR1 SGHTA and CDR2 FQGNSA. Germline trimming cut 1 base from V and 0 bases from J; bases unmatched to any gene: 0. The CDR3 has 15 residues. DNA for the CDR3: TGTGCCAGCAGCTTAGGGACAGGGGTGAACACTGAAGCTTTCTTT. It codes for CASSLGTGVNTEAFF.

V is TRBV11-2 and J is TRBJ2-1; D perhaps matches TRBD2 (6 bases). Deletions cut 2 bases from V and 7 bases from J, with 12 bases between. The CDR3 covers 14 residues. Germline V lookup: CDR1 SGHAT, CDR2 FQNNGV. CDR3 protein: CASSLRRESNEQFF. DNA of the CDR3: TGTGCCAGCAGCTTAAGACGGGAGAGTAATGAGCAGTTCTTC.

V usage is TRBV2 and J usage is TRBJ2-5, with TRBD1 as a possible D gene (5 bases). Germline values: CDR1 SNHLY, CDR2 FYNNEI. The CDR3 has 12 residues. Deletions cut 7 bases from V and 5 bases from J, with 11 bases between. The CDR3: CASNAGSETQYF. The CDR3 DNA follows: TGTGCCAGCAACGCAGGGTCTGAGACCCAGTACTTC.

V and J are TRBV3-1 (or the pseudogene TRBV3-2) and TRBJ2-7, with 11 bases fitting TRBD2. Germline values: CDR1 LGHDT, CDR2 YNNKEL (reference sequence). Trimming took 4 bases from V and 3 from J; bases not matched to a gene: 5. This CDR3 has 15 amino acids. CDR3: CASSLETSGVYEQYF. The CDR3 nucleotides read TGTGCCAGCAGCCTGGAGACTAGCGGGGTCTACGAGCAGTACTTC.

This clone came up once. The chain carries TRBV18 and TRBJ1-2; D is uncertain. The CDR3 is 14 residues long. Germline CDR1 is KGHSH and CDR2 is LQKENI. Trimming took off 3 bases at V and 1 base at J, with 9 bases between the two ends. CDR3 region: CASSPNGDNYGYTF. Written as DNA, the CDR3 is TGTGCCAGCTCACCCAACGGGGATAACTATGGCTACACCTTC.

The chain employs TRBV28 and TRBJ1-2; 7 bases align to TRBD1. The V gene end was trimmed by 2 bases and the J gene end by 4 bases; junction bases not matched to a gene: 1. The CDR3 is 13 residues long. CDR1 is MDHEN, CDR2 SYDVKM, per germline. This CDR3 is CASSLAGGYGYTF. CDR3 coding DNA: TGTGCCAGCAGTTTAGCAGGGGGCTATGGCTACACCTTC.